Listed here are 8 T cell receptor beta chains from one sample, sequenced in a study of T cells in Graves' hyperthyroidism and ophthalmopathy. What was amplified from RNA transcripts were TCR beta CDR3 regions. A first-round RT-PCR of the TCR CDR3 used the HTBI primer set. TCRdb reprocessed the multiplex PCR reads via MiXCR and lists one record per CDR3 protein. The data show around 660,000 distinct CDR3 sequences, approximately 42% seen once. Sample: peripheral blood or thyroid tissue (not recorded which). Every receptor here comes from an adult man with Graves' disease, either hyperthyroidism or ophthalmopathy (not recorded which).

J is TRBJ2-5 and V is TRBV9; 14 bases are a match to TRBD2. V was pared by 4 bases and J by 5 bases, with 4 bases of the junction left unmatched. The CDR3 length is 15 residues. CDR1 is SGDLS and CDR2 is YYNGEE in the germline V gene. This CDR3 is CASSRGTSGSETQYF. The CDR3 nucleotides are TGTGCCAGCAGCCGGGGGACTAGCGGGAGTGAGACCCAGTACTTC.

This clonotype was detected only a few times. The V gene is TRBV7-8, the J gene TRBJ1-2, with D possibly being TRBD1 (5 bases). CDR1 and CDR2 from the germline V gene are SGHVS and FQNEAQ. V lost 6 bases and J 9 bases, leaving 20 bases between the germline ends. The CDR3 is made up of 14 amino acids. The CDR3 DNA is TGTGCCAGCAGTGAAAAGGGGCGGATTCTGAGCTACACCTTC. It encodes CASSEKGRILSYTF.

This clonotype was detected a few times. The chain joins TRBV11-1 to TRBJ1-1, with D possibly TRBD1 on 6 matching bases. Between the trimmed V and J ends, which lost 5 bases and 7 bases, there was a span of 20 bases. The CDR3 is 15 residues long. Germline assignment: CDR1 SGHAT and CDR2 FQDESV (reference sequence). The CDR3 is CASSPIRGAFGEAFF. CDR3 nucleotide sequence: TGTGCCAGCAGCCCTATCCGGGGGGCGTTCGGTGAAGCTTTCTTT.

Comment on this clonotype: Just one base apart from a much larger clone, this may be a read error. CDR3 protein: CSAERLHF. The CDR3 DNA reads TGCAGCGCTGAAAGACTGCACTTC. The chain uses TRBV29-1 and TRBJ2-5; D unresolved. CDR3 length equals 8 residues. Germline CDR1 and CDR2: SQVTM and ANQGSEA.

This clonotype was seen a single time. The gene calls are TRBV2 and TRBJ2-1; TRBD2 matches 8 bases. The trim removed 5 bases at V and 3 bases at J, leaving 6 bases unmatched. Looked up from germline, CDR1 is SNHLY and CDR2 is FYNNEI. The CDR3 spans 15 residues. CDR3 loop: CASSPSGGHYNEQFF. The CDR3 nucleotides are TGTGCCAGCAGTCCCAGCGGGGGCCACTACAATGAGCAGTTCTTC.

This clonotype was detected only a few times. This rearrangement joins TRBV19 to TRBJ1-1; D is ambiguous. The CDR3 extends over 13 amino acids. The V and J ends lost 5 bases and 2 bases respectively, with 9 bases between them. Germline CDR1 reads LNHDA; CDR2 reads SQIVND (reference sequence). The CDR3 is CASSDRINTEAFF. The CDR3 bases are TGTGCCAGTAGTGATAGAATCAACACTGAAGCTTTCTTT. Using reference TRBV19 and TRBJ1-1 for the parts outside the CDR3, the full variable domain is DGGITQSPKYLFRKEGQNVTLSCEQNLNHDAMYWYRQDPGQGLRLIYYSQIVNDFQKGDIAEGYSVSREKKESFPLTVTSAQKNPTAFYLCASSDRINTEAFFGQGTRLTVV.

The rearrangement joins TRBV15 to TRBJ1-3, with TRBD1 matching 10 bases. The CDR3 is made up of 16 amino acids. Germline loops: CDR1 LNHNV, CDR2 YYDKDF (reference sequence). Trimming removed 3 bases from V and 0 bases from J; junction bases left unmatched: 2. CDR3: CATSRDRGVSGNTIYF. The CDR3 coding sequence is TGTGCCACCAGCAGGGACAGGGGGGTCTCTGGAAACACCATATATTTT.

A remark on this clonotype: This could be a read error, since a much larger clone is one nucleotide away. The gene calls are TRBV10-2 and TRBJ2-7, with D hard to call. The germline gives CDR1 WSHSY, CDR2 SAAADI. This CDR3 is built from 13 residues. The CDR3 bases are TGCGCCAGCAGTGAGCGGGTAACCTACGAGCAGTGCTTC. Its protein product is CASSERVTYEQCF.